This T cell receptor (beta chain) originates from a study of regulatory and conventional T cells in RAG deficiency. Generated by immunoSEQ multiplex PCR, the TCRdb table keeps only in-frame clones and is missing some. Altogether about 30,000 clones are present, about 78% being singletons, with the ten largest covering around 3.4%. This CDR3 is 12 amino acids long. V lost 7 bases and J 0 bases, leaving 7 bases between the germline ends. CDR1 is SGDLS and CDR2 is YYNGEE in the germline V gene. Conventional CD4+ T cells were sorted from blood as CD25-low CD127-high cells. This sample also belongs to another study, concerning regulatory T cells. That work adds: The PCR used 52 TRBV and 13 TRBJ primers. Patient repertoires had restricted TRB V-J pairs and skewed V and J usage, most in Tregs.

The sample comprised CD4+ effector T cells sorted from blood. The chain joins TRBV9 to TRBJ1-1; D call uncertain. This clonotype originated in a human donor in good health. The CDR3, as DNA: TGTGCCAGCCAAGGGATGAACACTGAAGCTTTCTTT. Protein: CASQGMNTEAFF. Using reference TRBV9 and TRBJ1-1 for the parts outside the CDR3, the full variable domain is DSGVTQTPKHLITATGQRVTLRCSPRSGDLSVYWYQQSLDQGLQFLIQYYNGEERAKGNILERFSAQQFPDLHSELNLSSLELGDSALYFCASQGMNTEAFFGQGTRLTVV.